The next 13 T cell receptor beta chains were all read from a single sample in a study of response to subunit inactivated influenza vaccine. TCRdb re-called the RT-PCR reads with MiXCR, one entry per CDR3 protein. The sample holds about 620,000 distinct CDR3 sequences, over 9.5% seen once. The input for sequencing was PBMCs from blood, taken on the day of vaccination. These receptor sequences come from a man aged 50 to 59 who received an inactivated influenza vaccine.

This clonotype was detected ten times or more. This chain joins TRBV5-1 and TRBJ2-3; D is unresolved. CDR3 size: 14 residues. The ends were cut back, 3 bases at V and 0 bases at J, with 8 bases in the middle. Germline assignment: CDR1 SGHRS and CDR2 YFSETQ. CDR3 loop: CASSSPDSTDTQYF. CDR3 coding DNA: TGCGCCAGCAGCTCTCCGGACAGCACAGATACGCAGTATTTT.

This clonotype appeared many times. This chain links TRBV20-1 with TRBJ2-5; the D gene is possibly TRBD2 (7 bases). The ends were cut back, 6 bases at V and 5 bases at J, with 19 bases in the middle. Germline V gene data show CDR1 as DFQATT and CDR2 as SNEGSKA (reference sequence). This CDR3 has 14 residues. The CDR3 loop reads CSALIGGAGETQYF. The CDR3 nucleotides read TGCAGTGCCCTAATAGGGGGGGCCGGCGAGACCCAGTACTTC.

J is TRBJ1-1 and V is TRBV4-3; D uncertain. The CDR3 covers 13 residues. V was cut by 7 bases and J by 4 bases, with 13 bases left in between. Germline V CDR1 and CDR2: LGHNA, YSLEER. CDR3: CASKSRRGTEAFF. The CDR3 coding sequence is TGCGCCAGCAAATCCCGCCGAGGCACTGAAGCTTTCTTT.

J is TRBJ2-7 and V is TRBV7-2; TRBD1 aligns across 12 bases. Germline trimming cut 7 bases from V and 2 bases from J; bases unmatched to any gene: 9. Germline-derived CDR1 and CDR2 are SGHTA and FQGNSA. The length of the CDR3 is 16 residues. CDR3 nucleotide sequence: TGTGCCAGCACCCGTTTGGGGGACAGGGGGCCCTACGAGCAGTACTTC. Translation gives CASTRLGDRGPYEQYF.

V is TRBV5-6 and J is TRBJ2-1; 10 bases fit TRBD1. Germline CDR1 and CDR2: SGHDT and YYEEEE. The J segment lost 6 bases and the V segment lost 4 bases, leaving 7 bases of the junction unmatched. The CDR3 length is 15 residues. The CDR3 sequence: CASSRGQGIGNEQFF. For the CDR3, the DNA is TGTGCCAGCAGCCGGGGACAGGGGATTGGCAATGAGCAGTTCTTC.

This clonotype was recorded a few times. CDR3 in DNA: TGTGCCAGTAGTATGAGGAGGGACACTGAAGCTTTCTTT. Protein sequence: CASSMRRDTEAFF. The J gene is TRBJ1-1, the V gene TRBV19, with unresolved D. This CDR3 is 13 amino acids long. Germline lookup yields CDR1 LNHDA and CDR2 SQIVND (reference sequence). The germline V and J ends were trimmed by 3 bases and 3 bases, with 8 bases remaining between them.

This clonotype has ten or more counts. The V gene is TRBV15, the J gene TRBJ2-5; 9 nucleotides agree with TRBD1. Unmatched junction bases numbered 2, after V lost 0 bases and J lost 3 bases. In germline, CDR1 is LNHNV, CDR2 YYDKDF (reference sequence). There are 15 residues in the CDR3. The CDR3, as DNA: TGTGCCACCAGCAGAGATAGGACAGGGGAAGAGACCCAGTACTTC. This translates into CATSRDRTGEETQYF.

This clonotype was picked up a small number of times. This chain joins TRBV10-2 and TRBJ2-3; TRBD2 agrees at 9 bases. The CDR3 loop spans 17 amino acids. The V and J ends lost 1 base and 2 bases, in that order; junction bases with no gene match: 7. Germline loops: CDR1 WSHSY, CDR2 SAAADI. The DNA for the CDR3 is TGCGCCAGCAGTGAGTGGACGGCGGGGGGGCTCACAGATACGCAGTATTTT. This sequence encodes CASSEWTAGGLTDTQYF.

This chain joins TRBV5-1 and TRBJ2-7; D might be TRBD2 (6 bases). Trimming took 0 bases from V and 3 from J, leaving 13 bases between them. Germline V gene lookup returns CDR1 SGHRS and CDR2 YFSETQ. The CDR3 runs to 15 residues. The CDR3 DNA is TGCGCCAGCAGCTTGGACTCGGGGGACGTCTACGAGCAGTACTTC. It is translated as CASSLDSGDVYEQYF.

V gene TRBV4-2 combines with J gene TRBJ1-5; no definite D call. Germline V lookup: CDR1 LGHNA, CDR2 YNFKEQ. V lost 1 base, J lost 2 bases, and 9 bases lay in between. There are 15 residues in the CDR3. The CDR3 DNA is TGTGCCAGCAGCCAAGTAGAATGGGGCAATCAGCCCCAGCATTTT. As protein: CASSQVEWGNQPQHF.

The V call is TRBV6-5, the J call TRBJ2-1, with D perhaps matching TRBD1 or TRBD2 (5 bases each). Trimming shortened V by 4 bases and J by 7 bases, and 23 bases separated the two germline ends. CDR1 is MNHEY and CDR2 is SVGAGI in the germline V gene. CDR3 length equals 17 residues. CDR3 protein: CASSSEKGFLGPNEQFF. CDR3 in DNA: TGTGCCAGCAGTTCAGAAAAGGGGTTCCTGGGACCGAATGAGCAGTTCTTC.

The J gene is TRBJ2-3, the V gene TRBV12-3 or TRBV12-4; 10 bases are a match to TRBD2. Trimming removed 6 bases from V and 8 bases from J; junction bases left unmatched: 11. The length of the CDR3 is 15 residues. The CDR3 reads CASRPDTSGEATQYF. The CDR3 DNA reads as TGTGCCAGCAGACCTGATACTAGCGGGGAGGCTACGCAGTATTTT.

V usage is TRBV20-1 and J usage is TRBJ1-4, with D unresolved. V gave up 4 bases and J gave up 4 bases, with 10 bases separating them. Germline CDR1 DFQATT, CDR2 SNEGSKA (reference sequence). The CDR3 is made up of 13 amino acids. CDR3 coding DNA: TGCAGTGCTAAAAAGGGCCTTAATGAAAAACTGTTTTTT. It yields the protein CSAKKGLNEKLFF.